The 32 T cell receptor beta chains below come from one sample, sequenced in a study of T-cell reconstitution after alpha-beta-depleted transplantation in children. TCRbeta library preparation incorporated unique molecular identifiers. TCRdb processed the PCR reads anew with MiXCR; each CDR3 protein has one entry. The table includes about 230,000 distinct CDR3 sequences, roughly 10% detected once. The input for sequencing was PBMCs, taken before TCRalphabeta/CD19-depleted stem cell transplant. These receptors all stem from a child younger than two with acute myeloid leukemia, due to receive a stem cell transplant.

This clonotype was detected ten times or more. This chain joins TRBV7-2 and TRBJ2-7; tentative D call: TRBD2 (6 bases). Per germline, CDR1 SGHTA and CDR2 FQGNSA. V was trimmed by 5 bases and J by 7 bases, leaving 18 bases between them. This CDR3 has 14 residues. The CDR3 nucleotides read TGTGCCAGCAGCCCTCGAGGCGGGGCCAGGGAGCAGTACTTC. Its protein product is CASSPRGGAREQYF.

For this clonotype: This may be a read error, as it is one base from a much larger clone. This rearrangement joins TRBV20-1 to TRBJ1-1, with D unresolved. Trimming removed 5 bases at V and 5 bases at J, with 18 bases between. The germline CDR1 and CDR2 sequences are DFQATT and SNEGSKA (reference sequence). This CDR3 contains 14 residues. This chain's CDR3 is CSALMTRDGTEAFF. CDR3 sequence (DNA): TGCAGTGCTCTGATGACAAGAGACGGGACTGAAGCTTTCTTT.

This clonotype has a count of ten or more. V and J are TRBV5-1 and TRBJ1-1; D not resolved. Germline V lookup: CDR1 SGHRS, CDR2 YFSETQ. The CDR3 has 15 amino acids. Deletions cut 0 bases from V and 4 bases from J, with 13 bases between. As DNA, the CDR3 is TGCGCCAGCAGCTTGGCGGCAGCTCGGAGCACTGAAGCTTTCTTT. It is translated as CASSLAAARSTEAFF.

The chain uses TRBV5-1 and TRBJ2-1; TRBD2 aligns across 11 bases. The germline CDR1 and CDR2 sequences are SGHRS and YFSETQ. Trimming removed 4 bases from V and 9 bases from J; junction bases left unmatched: 9. The CDR3 is made up of 15 amino acids. The CDR3 reads CASSHELAGVGEQFF. The CDR3 DNA reads as TGCGCCAGCAGCCACGAACTAGCGGGGGTAGGTGAGCAGTTCTTC.

This clonotype was found many times. This sequence joins TRBV5-1 and TRBJ2-7; TRBD2 is a possible D gene (5 bases). Germline CDR1 is SGHRS and CDR2 is YFSETQ. V shed 4 bases and J shed 0 bases, with 17 bases lying between them. CDR3 length equals 16 residues. CDR3 nucleotide sequence: TGCGCCAGCAGCCCCACGGCTAGCCTAAACTCCTACGAGCAGTACTTC. Encoded protein: CASSPTASLNSYEQYF.

This clonotype was seen repeatedly, ten times or more. The genes are TRBV28 and TRBJ1-5; no firm D call. Trimming pared 8 bases from V and 2 bases from J, leaving 19 bases between. CDR3 size: 16 residues. Germline V CDR1 and CDR2: MDHEN, SYDVKM. CDR3 sequence (DNA): TGTGCCAGCCATGGGCGGGGAGGAAACCGCAATCAGCCCCAGCATTTT. Translated: CASHGRGGNRNQPQHF.

The table lists this clonotype with many counts. The rearrangement joins TRBV9 to TRBJ2-1; unclear D gene. Germline V lookup: CDR1 SGDLS, CDR2 YYNGEE. The germline V and J ends were trimmed by 0 bases and 8 bases, with 15 bases remaining between them. The CDR3 runs 15 residues. CDR3 nucleotide sequence: TGTGCCAGCAGCGTAGGGCCAGCACCCTGGGATGAGCAGTTCTTC. This translates into CASSVGPAPWDEQFF.

This clonotype was observed many times. The chain links TRBV10-3 to TRBJ2-3; a weak D match, TRBD2 (6 bases). Germline V CDR1 and CDR2: ENHRY, SYGVKD. Trimming took 3 bases from V and 2 from J, leaving 12 bases between them. There are 15 residues in the CDR3. The CDR3 coding sequence is TGTGCCATCAGTGAACGCCAGCGGGTCACAGATACGCAGTATTTT. Its protein is CAISERQRVTDTQYF.

This clonotype was seen repeatedly, ten times or more. The chain has TRBV4-3 and TRBJ2-7, with D tentatively TRBD2 (6 bases). Trimming removed 2 bases from V and 2 bases from J, with 13 bases in between. CDR1 is LGHNA and CDR2 is YSLEER in the germline V gene. The CDR3 covers 15 residues. This CDR3 reads CASSQSPGGPYEQYF. The CDR3 coding sequence is TGCGCCAGCAGCCAATCCCCTGGAGGGCCCTACGAGCAGTACTTC.

At least ten counts were recorded for this clonotype. Written as DNA, the CDR3 is TGTGCCAGCAGCTTGGGCTGGGATGAGCAGTTCTTC. The encoded protein is CASSLGWDEQFF. The V gene is TRBV5-6, the J gene TRBJ2-1; D ambiguous. CDR3 length: 12 amino acids. V was shortened by 0 bases and J by 8 bases, with 6 bases between the two germline ends. The germline CDR1 and CDR2 sequences are SGHDT and YYEEEE.

This clonotype was counted many times. The chain joins TRBV12-3 or TRBV12-4 to TRBJ2-2; no firm D call. The CDR3 extends over 13 amino acids. Trimming shortened V by 7 bases and J by 3 bases, and 9 bases separated the two germline ends. The CDR3 protein is CASTPVYTGELFF. The CDR3 DNA reads TGTGCCAGCACCCCAGTCTACACCGGGGAGCTGTTTTTT.

A note on this clonotype: Just one base apart from a much larger clone, this may be a read error. The chain couples TRBV20-1 to TRBJ2-3; D gene ambiguous. The germline V gene has CDR1 DFQATT and CDR2 SNEGSKA (reference sequence). V lost 5 bases to trimming and J lost 8 bases, with 11 bases between them. CDR3 length: 11 amino acids. The CDR3 loop reads CSAGVGGTQYF. The DNA for the CDR3 is TGCAGTGCTGGAGTCGGCGGTACGCAGTATTTT.

This clonotype was seen at least ten times. This chain connects TRBV15 to TRBJ2-5, with D uncertain. Trimming shortened V by 0 bases and J by 2 bases, and 1 base separated the two germline ends. CDR1 and CDR2 (germline): LNHNV, YYDKDF (reference sequence). CDR3 length: 12 residues. The CDR3, as DNA: TGTGCCACCAGCAGAGATCAAGAGACCCAGTACTTC. This gives the protein CATSRDQETQYF.

This clonotype turned up a few times. The chain is built from TRBV7-8 and TRBJ2-1, with a weak D call TRBD1 (5 bases). The CDR3 contains 16 residues. Germline V gene data show CDR1 as SGHVS and CDR2 as FQNEAQ. With 3 bases removed from V and 0 bases from J, the gap between germline ends came to 12 bases. This chain's CDR3 is CASSLDQGSSYNEQFF. The CDR3 DNA follows: TGTGCCAGCAGCTTGGACCAGGGTAGCTCCTACAATGAGCAGTTCTTC.

The table lists this clonotype with many counts. The chain joins TRBV5-1 to TRBJ2-4, with D possibly being TRBD1 (5 bases). CDR1 and CDR2 (germline): SGHRS, YFSETQ. The CDR3 spans 15 residues. Trimming left V 0 bases short and J 14 bases short, with 21 bases between. The DNA of the CDR3 is TGCGCCAGCAGCTTGGGTCTTTCTTACAGGCCGGAAAAGTACTTC. This sequence encodes CASSLGLSYRPEKYF.

Ten or more counts support this clonotype. V and J are TRBV12-3 or TRBV12-4 and TRBJ2-5; 8 nucleotides align to TRBD1. V shed 4 bases, J shed 5 bases, and the junction held 3 bases outside the gene matches. This CDR3 is 13 amino acids long. The CDR3 sequence: CASSYTGGETQYF. The CDR3 region has the DNA TGTGCCAGCAGTTACACAGGGGGGGAGACCCAGTACTTC.

This clonotype was seen ten or more times. The rearrangement uses TRBV15 and TRBJ1-4; D not certain. CDR3 length: 15 amino acids. CDR1 is LNHNV and CDR2 is YYDKDF in the germline V gene (reference sequence). Trimming cost V 1 base and J 0 bases, with 6 bases left between them. CDR3 nucleotide sequence: TGTGCCACCAGCAGAGTGAGAGCAACTAATGAAAAACTGTTTTTT. It translates to CATSRVRATNEKLFF.

The table lists this clonotype with many counts. The chain links TRBV10-3 to TRBJ1-5; D gene unclear. This CDR3 has 14 residues. Germline V gene lookup returns CDR1 ENHRY and CDR2 SYGVKD. With 4 bases removed from V and 6 bases from J, the gap between germline ends came to 13 bases. This CDR3 reads CAISVEGMGQPQHF. CDR3 sequence (DNA): TGTGCCATCAGTGTAGAGGGAATGGGTCAGCCCCAGCATTTT.

There are many counts of this clonotype. The genes are TRBV4-2 and TRBJ1-1; D gene uncertain. The CDR3 runs 16 residues. Germline CDR1 reads LGHNA; CDR2 reads YNFKEQ. Deletions cut 0 bases from V and 10 bases from J, with 21 bases between. CDR3 region: CASSQDNPGQEKGAFF. CDR3 DNA: TGTGCCAGCAGCCAAGATAACCCTGGGCAGGAAAAGGGAGCTTTCTTT.

In its sample, this clonotype was seen many times. This rearrangement joins TRBV5-1 to TRBJ2-2, with D uncertain. The germline V gene has CDR1 SGHRS and CDR2 YFSETQ. This CDR3 comprises 13 residues. Trimming removed 4 bases at V and 7 bases at J, with 11 bases between. The CDR3 loop reads CASSPDNGGELFF. CDR3 sequence (DNA): TGCGCCAGCAGCCCCGACAATGGCGGGGAGCTGTTTTTT.

This clonotype was seen repeatedly, ten times or more. The chain combines TRBV4-3 with TRBJ2-1; 10 bases are shared with TRBD2. After removal of 2 bases from V and 5 bases from J, the junction contained 9 bases not matched to a gene. Germline-derived CDR1 and CDR2 are LGHNA and YSLEER. The CDR3 consists of 17 residues. The CDR3 sequence is CASSQYSGLANHNEQFF. The CDR3 nucleotides read TGCGCCAGCAGCCAATATTCGGGACTAGCGAACCACAATGAGCAGTTCTTC.

This clonotype was seen many times. This chain connects TRBV18 to TRBJ2-2; TRBD2 aligns across 7 bases. Germline V lookup: CDR1 KGHSH, CDR2 LQKENI. V lost 3 bases to trimming and J lost 1 base; unmatched junction nucleotides: 5. CDR3 length: 16 amino acids. CDR3 coding DNA: TGTGCCAGCTCACCCATGGCTAGCGGGAACACCGGGGAGCTGTTTTTT. Translating gives CASSPMASGNTGELFF.

J is TRBJ1-4 and V is TRBV20-1; D may be TRBD1 (6 bases). CDR3 length: 13 residues. CDR1 and CDR2 (germline): DFQATT, SNEGSKA (reference sequence). Trimming took off 6 bases at V and 8 bases at J, with 16 bases between the two ends. DNA of the CDR3: TGCAGTGCCGAGAGGGGGGGAGGAGAAAAACTGTTTTTT. Amino acids: CSAERGGGEKLFF.

This clonotype was counted at least ten times. The chain recombines TRBV12-3 or TRBV12-4 with TRBJ1-5; D not certain. V lost 0 bases to trimming and J lost 0 bases, with 6 bases between them. The CDR3 has 15 amino acids. The CDR3 here is CASSLALGSNQPQHF. Here the CDR3 DNA reads TGTGCCAGCAGTTTAGCCCTGGGTAGCAATCAGCCCCAGCATTTT.

In its sample, this clonotype was seen a few times. The chain employs TRBV18 and TRBJ2-6, with D unresolved. V was cut by 1 base and J by 1 base, with 5 bases left in between. Looked up from germline, CDR1 is KGHSH and CDR2 is LQKENI. The CDR3 runs 15 residues. CDR3 in DNA: TGTGCCAGCTCACCACTCCTTTCTGGGGCCAACGTCCTGACTTTC. Protein: CASSPLLSGANVLTF.

This clonotype was seen more than once but under ten times. V usage is TRBV19 and J usage is TRBJ2-7; 8 positions agree with TRBD1. Judging by the DNA end, TRBJ2-1 fits better; the J call may be wrong. The CDR3 length is 12 residues. Germline values: CDR1 LNHDA, CDR2 SQIVND (reference sequence). The chain's CDR3 is CASSQKDRDQFF. CDR3 DNA: TGTGCCAGTAGCCAAAAGGACAGGGATCAGTTCTTC.

This clonotype has at least ten counts. V usage is TRBV28 and J usage is TRBJ2-1; D call uncertain. Germline V lookup: CDR1 MDHEN, CDR2 SYDVKM. Trimming pared 7 bases from V and 2 bases from J, leaving 6 bases between. The CDR3 is made up of 12 amino acids. The DNA of the CDR3 is TGTGCCAGCAAACTACCCTACAATGAGCAGTTCTTC. Translation gives CASKLPYNEQFF.

This clonotype occurred many times. This chain joins TRBV5-1 and TRBJ2-3, with D possibly being TRBD2 (6 bases). Germline CDR1 is SGHRS and CDR2 is YFSETQ. V was cut by 0 bases and J by 1 base, with 9 bases left in between. CDR3 length equals 15 residues. The CDR3 region is CASSLGLGGTDTQYF. In DNA form, the CDR3 reads TGCGCCAGCAGCTTGGGACTAGGAGGCACAGATACGCAGTATTTT. Full variable domain (rest looked up from reference TRBV5-1 and TRBJ2-3): KAGVTQTPRYLIKTRGQQVTLSCSPISGHRSVSWYQQTPGQGLQFLFEYFSETQRNKGNFPGRFSGRQFSNSRSEMNVSTLELGDSALYLCASSLGLGGTDTQYFGPGTRLTVL.

A few counts support this clonotype. This chain joins TRBV5-4 and TRBJ1-2, with 7 bases aligning to TRBD1. This CDR3 is built from 14 residues. With 1 base clipped from V and 7 bases from J, the junction kept 7 bases outside the gene matches. Germline values: CDR1 SGHNT, CDR2 YYREEE (reference sequence). The CDR3 sequence is CASSLRGREGGYTF. The CDR3 DNA follows: TGTGCCAGCAGCTTGAGGGGGCGCGAGGGTGGCTACACCTTC.

This clonotype was seen at least ten times. V is TRBV5-1 and J is TRBJ2-7; TRBD1 agrees at 9 bases. V lost 4 bases, J lost 4 bases, and 15 bases stayed unmatched. The length of the CDR3 is 17 residues. Germline V gene data show CDR1 as SGHRS and CDR2 as YFSETQ. As DNA, the CDR3 is TGCGCCAGCAGCCGGGCTTCGGGACAGGGAGGGATGTACGAGCAGTACTTC. It yields the protein CASSRASGQGGMYEQYF.

The CDR3 here is CASDRGRRGYTF. CDR3 in DNA: TGTGCCAGCGACAGGGGGCGTCGGGGCTACACCTTC. The genes are TRBV12-3 or TRBV12-4 and TRBJ1-2; 10 bases agree with TRBD1. J was trimmed by 8 bases and V by 8 bases; bases with no gene match: 5. This CDR3 has 12 amino acids.

This clonotype was seen many times. The chain combines TRBV5-8 with TRBJ2-1; no reliable D call. V lost 1 base to trimming and J lost 0 bases, with 8 bases between them. The CDR3 contains 15 residues. Germline CDR1 and CDR2: SGHTS and YDEGEE. DNA of the CDR3: TGTGCCAGCAGCTTGTATCTCCGCTCCTACAATGAGCAGTTCTTC. Amino acids: CASSLYLRSYNEQFF. The whole variable domain, remainder taken from reference TRBV5-8 and TRBJ2-1, is EAGVTQSPTHLIKTRGQQATLRCSPISGHTSVYWYQQALGLGLQFLLWYDEGEERNRGNFPPRFSGRQFPNYSSELNVNALELEDSALYLCASSLYLRSYNEQFFGPGTRLTVL.